The 8 T cell receptor beta chains below all came from one sample that was sequenced in a study of early T cells in non-severe SARS-CoV-2 infection. TCRdb fed the 5' RACE reads into MiXCR, producing one record per CDR3 protein. Found here are roughly 77,000 distinct CDR3 sequences, about 12% of them singletons; the top ten hold about 4.2%. The sample was whole blood. These receptors all come from an adult who was a healthcare worker with PCR-confirmed SARS-CoV-2 infection or an uninfected control (not recorded which).

The sample holds a few counts of this clonotype. The chain has TRBV6-6 and TRBJ1-1, with 9 bases aligning to TRBD1. The junction had 10 bases not matched to a gene; V was cut back by 6 bases and J by 5 bases. The CDR3 runs to 15 residues. CDR1 is MNHNY, CDR2 SVGAGI, per germline (reference sequence). CDR3 protein: CASSRTGQGRTEAFF. CDR3 nucleotide sequence: TGTGCCAGCAGCCGAACCGGACAGGGGAGGACTGAAGCTTTCTTT.

This clonotype was recorded once. The chain has TRBV2 and TRBJ1-1; TRBD1 matches 7 bases. The CDR3 is 15 amino acids. Trimming took 6 bases from V and 1 from J; bases not matched to a gene: 8. The germline V gene has CDR1 SNHLY and CDR2 FYNNEI. For the CDR3, the DNA is TGTGCCAGCAGACTGGACAGGACAAAGAACACTGAAGCTTTCTTT. Translated: CASRLDRTKNTEAFF. Filled out from reference TRBV2 and TRBJ1-1, the complete variable domain reads EPEVTQTPSHQVTQMGQEVILRCVPISNHLYFYWYRQILGQKVEFLVSFYNNEISEKSEIFDDQFSVERPDGSNFTLKIRSTKLEDSAMYFCASRLDRTKNTEAFFGQGTRLTVV.

Comment on this clonotype: A much larger clonotype is one base distant, so this may be a read error. CDR3 DNA: TGCGCCAGCAGCGGGGGACAGCCCAGAGATACGCAGTATTTT. Translation gives CASSGGQPRDTQYF. This rearrangement joins TRBV5-1 to TRBJ2-3; 7 nucleotides agree with TRBD1. The germline V gene has CDR1 SGHRS and CDR2 YFSETQ. The J segment lost 5 bases and the V segment lost 4 bases, leaving 7 bases of the junction unmatched. This CDR3 has 14 residues.

This clonotype was detected a few times. The genes are TRBV14 and TRBJ2-3, with 7 bases lining up with TRBD1. CDR1 and CDR2 (germline): SGHDN, FVKESK. V lost 0 bases to trimming and J lost 2 bases; unmatched junction nucleotides: 5. The CDR3 consists of 16 residues. The CDR3 protein is CASSQERGRNTDTQYF. In DNA form, the CDR3 reads TGTGCCAGCAGCCAAGAAAGGGGGCGGAACACAGATACGCAGTATTTT.

The V gene is TRBV19, the J gene TRBJ2-7; 8 bases map to TRBD1. With V trimmed by 5 bases and J by 3 bases, 9 bases remained unmatched. The germline V gene encodes CDR1 LNHDA and CDR2 SQIVND (reference sequence). This CDR3 is 15 amino acids long. The CDR3 DNA sequence: TGTGCCAGTAGTGCTACCTGGACAGGGCTCTACGAGCAGTACTTC. Protein product: CASSATWTGLYEQYF.

Concerning this clonotype: This clone may be a read error of a much larger clone one base away. The chain joins TRBV18 to TRBJ1-6; D is unresolved. The ends were cut back, 2 bases at V and 2 bases at J, with 4 bases in the middle. Germline V gene sequence: CDR1 KGHSH, CDR2 LQKENI. CDR3 length: 14 residues. The CDR3 DNA sequence: TGTGCCAGCTCACCAGAGACCTATAATTCACCCCTCCACTTT. Its protein is CASSPETYNSPLHF.

This clonotype was observed many times. This chain links TRBV27 with TRBJ2-7; 7 nucleotides match TRBD1. This CDR3 contains 16 residues. The V segment lost 4 bases and the J segment 3 bases; nucleotides outside the gene matches: 12. The germline CDR1 and CDR2 sequences are MNHEY and SMNVEV (reference sequence). The CDR3 spells CASSSAGTVSIYEQYF. The CDR3 coding sequence is TGTGCCAGCAGTTCGGCCGGGACAGTGAGCATCTACGAGCAGTACTTC.

This clonotype was seen many times. This chain links TRBV7-6 with TRBJ2-7; perhaps TRBD1 as D (6 bases). Deletions cut 6 bases from V and 7 bases from J, with 16 bases between. The CDR3 sequence is 13 residues long. In germline, CDR1 is SGHVS, CDR2 FNYEAQ. The CDR3: CASSQTGSGEQYF. In DNA form, the CDR3 reads TGTGCCAGCAGTCAAACAGGGTCGGGTGAGCAGTACTTC.